This TCR beta chain was captured by sequencing in a study of control samples from healthy donors and cancer patients. Sequencing was performed with immunoSEQ multiplex PCR; in TCRdb, only in-frame clones are kept and a portion is missing. There are about 100,000 clones in the sample; around 89% occur only once, and approximately 8.4% lies in the top ten. Germline CDR1 reads SNHLY; CDR2 reads FYNNEI. V gave up 4 bases and J gave up 2 bases, with 12 bases separating them. The CDR3 runs to 14 residues. This clone was found a few times. The receptor was isolated from a man aged 25-45 years in good health. What was sequenced was blood. The chain uses TRBV2 and TRBJ2-7; D remains unclear. CDR3 DNA: TGTGCCAGCAGTGTCTTCCAAGTTACCTACGAGCAGTACTTC. Translated, it gives CASSVFQVTYEQYF.